This TCR beta chain was sequenced for a study of blood T cell repertoires in COVID-19 (dated by TCRdb to the early 2020s). For the wider study: Collaborator samples came from the United States, Italy and Spain and covered acute and convalescent phases of COVID-19. The prospective study material was composed of cDNA or gDNA derived from T cells, B-cell-depleted T cells, or PBMCs. Deeply sampled blood TCRbeta repertoires from subjects exposed to, actively infected with, or recovered from COVID-19 were included in the dataset. A freely available public database, intended as a resource for researchers studying the immune response to SARS-CoV-2, is where the repertoires were released. The samples were drawn from two sources: the first 160 participants of the ongoing ImmuneRACE study, and 1,200 or so subjects contributed by 6 global collaborators. Nearly every sample came with metadata listing a de-identified subject ID, COVID-19 status, age in years and sex. HLA class I and class II types, where available, came from metadata supplied by the sample provider rather than from assay-based typing. The full study reports these points: How much clinical and demographic metadata was included differed by source and by participant, and the metadata was provided uncurated.

V loses 1 base of germline sequence and J loses 8 bases, and the interval between the two ends is 9 bases. Reading the germline V gene gives CDR1 SGHDN and CDR2 FVKESK. Measured from the cysteine to the phenylalanine, the CDR3 is 14 residues long. Just CDR3 DNA is preserved here, 42 bases in frame from base 1. TCRbeta CDR3 regions were amplified from genomic DNA using the immunoSEQ Assay, a bias-controlled multiplex PCR. The published analysis was carried out like this. The number of nucleated cells in each sample was estimated by amplification of reference gene primers within the assay. Sequence reads were collapsed and filtered to measure the absolute abundance of every unique TCRbeta CDR3 rearrangement. For each sample, productive Simpson clonality was calculated as the square root of Simpson's diversity index over productive rearrangements. In TCRdb, the immuneACCESS table is reduced to in-frame sequences with V and J assigned. These tables do not hold every clone; where another copy was compared, an unresolved V gene accounts for under half, and the others remain unexplained. V, J and clone size were drawn from that table, and D and trimming were deduced from the DNA. Here the sample has about 190,000 clones; more than 75% occur a single time. The top ten constitute around 2.7% of the sample.

Of note for this clone: Which antigen it targets is not known. Per-base qualities were not stored, and no clone one base away is much larger.

Each collaborating institution followed its own protocols to collect whole blood in K2EDTA tubes. Collaborator samples were shipped for TCRbeta analysis as frozen whole blood, isolated PBMCs, or DNA extracted from either sample type. The rearrangement joined TRBV14 to TRBJ1-6, with an unclear D gene assignment. The receptor comes from a man in his forties or fifties with active or convalescent COVID-19. The material sequenced was peripheral blood. The CDR3 corresponds to CASSQAGEYSPLHF. The DNA sequence reads TGTGCCAGCAGCCAAGCCGGGGAGTATTCACCCCTCCACTTT.